This T cell receptor (beta chain) was sequenced during a study of neurological immune-mediated disorders. Time point specified: longitudinal time-point 2. TCRdb reprocessed the 5' RACE reads with MiXCR, giving one entry per CDR3 protein. This sample has approximately 30,000 distinct CDR3 sequences, with about 13% found just once. This clonotype was detected ten times or more. The CDR3 length is 14 residues. Germline assignment: CDR1 SNHLY and CDR2 FYNNEI. V was pared by 4 bases and J by 3 bases, with 13 bases between. The source material was PBMCs. The TCR comes from a woman in her thirties or forties in good health. This chain connects TRBV2 to TRBJ2-7; D ambiguous. CDR3 coding DNA: TGTGCCAGCAGTGGGACGCCCCAGTTCTACGAGCAGTACTTC. Protein: CASSGTPQFYEQYF.